This T cell receptor beta chain comes out of a study of blood T cell repertoires in COVID-19. Study-level information: Samples of COVID-19 (acute and convalescent) were obtained from the United States, Italy and Spain. Sample material is recorded as cDNA or gDNA derived from T cells, B-cell-depleted T cells, or PBMCs.

The participants were between roughly 18 and 100 years old and came from 24 US areas. Trimming removed 2 bases at V and 6 bases at J, with 14 bases between. This CDR3 spans 15 amino acids. Germline lookup yields CDR1 KGHSH and CDR2 LQKENI. Authors' methods: Amplifying reference gene primers gave estimates of nucleated cell counts. Method: immunoSEQ multiplex PCR; TCRdb's copy keeps in-frame clones and lacks some. That table gives V, J and clone size, and the DNA gave D and trimming. The table shows approximately 270,000 clones, with 70% to 90% occurring only once. The chain employs TRBV18 and TRBJ1-5; TRBD1 is a possible D gene (5 bases). This clonotype was obtained from a woman aged 25 to 45 with acute COVID-19. The sample comprised PBMCs or T cells enriched from blood (not recorded which). The CDR3 loop reads CASSPASGESQPQHF. The CDR3 coding sequence is TGTGCCAGCTCACCAGCTTCGGGGGAGAGTCAGCCCCAGCATTTT.